This entry is about one TCR beta chain. The data were produced by immunoSEQ multiplex PCR, yet TCRdb's version contains in-frame clones alone and is incomplete. The sample lists 200,000 or so clones; 82% were seen once. The data derive from a study of blood T cell repertoires in COVID-19. Across the study: COVID-19 samples from acute and convalescent phases originated in the United States, Italy and Spain. Sources were T cells, B-cell-depleted T cells, or PBMCs; the material itself was cDNA or gDNA.

This TCR derives from a woman aged 25 to 39 with acute or convalescent COVID-19. The sequencing sample was made of peripheral blood.

The CDR3 sequence: CATSDLREGETQYF. The CDR3 region has the DNA TGTGCCACCAGTGATTTGCGGGAAGGAGAGACCCAGTACTTC. V and J are TRBV24-1 and TRBJ2-5, with D maybe TRBD2 (5 bases). There are 14 residues in the CDR3. Trimming shortened V by 0 bases and J by 4 bases, and 8 bases separated the two germline ends. The germline gives CDR1 KGHDR, CDR2 SFDVKD.